This is a list of T cell receptor beta chains from one sample in a study of blood T cells in healthy people across ages. TCRdb called the 5' RACE reads again in MiXCR, with one record for every CDR3 protein. The sample holds some 1.4 million distinct CDR3 sequences; approximately 40% are singletons and the top ten take 6.5% to 10%. The sequenced sample was blood. The receptor source for this set is a young woman in good health. Each CDR3 is given with its conserved first and last residue. Fields, in order: V gene, clone size, D gene, J gene, CDR3 protein, CDR3 DNA. D genes are given only for firm matches. Clone sizes are given selectively: once, few, many, or a class where the clone is expanded.

>TRBV4-1|once|NA|TRBJ1-2
CASSQPSGRADYGYTF
TGCGCCAGCAGCCAACCCAGCGGCAGGGCGGATTATGGCTACACCTTC
>TRBV5-1|NA|NA|TRBJ2-1
CATSDTSLNEQFF
TGCGCCACCAGTGACACTAGTCTTAATGAGCAGTTCTTC
>TRBV20-1|NA|TRBD2|TRBJ2-3
CSAGVAGGIAGTQYF
TGCAGTGCTGGGGTAGCGGGGGGAATAGCAGGGACGCAGTATTTT
>TRBV7-9|NA|TRBD1|TRBJ2-6
CASSLGDRGRGANVLTF
TGTGCCAGCAGCTTAGGAGACAGGGGGCGAGGGGCCAACGTCCTGACTTTC
>TRBV5-1|NA|NA|TRBJ1-1
CASSLVQMAEAFF
TGCGCCAGCAGCTTGGTCCAAATGGCTGAAGCTTTCTTT
>TRBV6-1|few|NA|TRBJ2-1
CASSDGGSWAEQFF
TGTGCCAGCAGTGACGGGGGATCGTGGGCTGAGCAGTTCTTC
>TRBV4-1|NA|NA|TRBJ2-1
CASSQVRDARYNEQFF
TGCGCCAGCAGCCAAGTAAGGGATGCGCGGTACAATGAGCAGTTCTTC
>TRBV12-3/TRBV12-4|few|NA|TRBJ1-5
CASRLSQDSNQPQHF
TGTGCCAGCAGACTGTCACAGGATAGCAATCAGCCCCAGCATTTT
>TRBV25-1|NA|TRBD2|TRBJ2-1
CASSDIEASGSGGEQFF
TGTGCCAGCAGTGATATCGAGGCTAGCGGGAGTGGAGGAGAGCAGTTCTTC
>TRBV19|NA|NA|TRBJ1-2
CASSTTPSGNYGYTF
TGTGCCAGTAGTACCACCCCCTCCGGGAACTATGGCTACACCTTC
>TRBV30|NA|NA|TRBJ2-3
CALSSGQLFADTQYF
TGTGCCCTGAGCTCAGGACAGCTATTCGCAGATACGCAGTATTTT